This TCR beta chain was identified during a study of blood T cell repertoires in COVID-19. Study in general: Samples came from the United States, Italy and Spain, spanning acute and convalescent COVID-19. PBMCs, B-cell-depleted T cells, or T cells provided the cDNA or gDNA that made up the material.

Per the germline V gene, CDR1 is SGHDN and CDR2 is FVKESK. The CDR3 runs 15 residues. With 4 bases clipped from V and 3 bases from J, the junction kept 4 bases outside the gene matches. How the authors handled the data: Cell counts per sample came from amplifying reference gene primers. Assay: immunoSEQ multiplex PCR; the TCRdb copy retains only in-frame clones and omits some. V and J calls plus clone size are reproduced from that table; the DNA served to infer D and trimming. The data hold 150,000 to 200,000 clones, with about 86% observed a single time. This receptor was obtained from a man between 60 and 70 years old with acute or convalescent COVID-19. V usage is TRBV14 and J usage is TRBJ1-2; 11 bases agree with TRBD1. The source material was peripheral blood. The CDR3 DNA reads TGTGCCAGCAGCCTCGGACAGGGGGCTTACTATGGCTACACCTTC. It encodes CASSLGQGAYYGYTF.